This TCR beta chain was sequenced in a study of regulatory T cells in long-lasting Graves disease. Study details: The study counted Graves' disease as persistent given over 5 years of antithyroid drugs and positive TSH receptor antibodies.

Time point noted: persistent/refractory GD, antithyroid drugs over 5 years with positive TRAb. The TCR library used RNA extracted from PBMCs. For TCR beta, libraries came from iRepertoire HTBI primers and Arm-PCR of CDR3 regions. TCRdb re-called the multiplex PCR reads with MiXCR, one entry per CDR3 protein. The sample includes roughly 430,000 distinct CDR3 sequences, roughly 21% of them seen just once. This TCR derives from a female donor with Graves disease. Specimen: peripheral blood mononuclear cells (PBMCs), collected when the disease was refractory, from a patient treated with antithyroid drugs.

This CDR3 reads CASSLSGNTDTQYF. The CDR3 DNA follows: TGTGCCAGCAGTTTGAGCGGGAACACAGATACGCAGTATTTT. This chain uses TRBV28 with TRBJ2-3; 7 bases are shared with TRBD2. This CDR3 spans 14 amino acids. V lost 3 bases to trimming and J lost 2 bases; unmatched junction nucleotides: 2. Germline V gene data show CDR1 as MDHEN and CDR2 as SYDVKM.